This TCR beta chain originates from a study of shared clonotypes between healthy human individuals. The assay used deep level. TCRdb's copy holds only in-frame clones and misses some; the assay was immunoSEQ multiplex PCR. The sample carries about 2.4 million clones, approximately 93% recorded once. The CDR3 has 16 residues. J lost 1 base, V lost 6 bases, and 4 bases had no gene match. Germline CDR1 reads LGHNA; CDR2 reads YSLEER. The receptor's source is a man younger than 35 in good health. Some clones in this sample may be carry-over from other donors' samples. V and J are TRBV4-3 and TRBJ2-6, with 9 positions matching TRBD2. Material for sequencing was naive CD4+ T cells from PBMCs. Subset of the sample: CD45RA+ positively selected. The CDR3 is CASSLLAGSGANVLTF. CDR3 coding DNA: TGCGCCAGCAGTCTTCTAGCGGGATCTGGGGCCAACGTCCTGACTTTC.